At least ten counts were recorded for the clone carrying this T cell receptor (beta chain). The CDR3 consists of 16 residues. J gave up 0 bases and V 7 bases, and 9 bases lay outside the gene matches. Germline values: CDR1 MNHEY, CDR2 SVGEGT. Enrolled during active infection, Seattle patients were then followed longitudinally. These data originate in a study of blood T cell repertoires in COVID-19. About the research overall: From T cells, B-cell-depleted T cells, or PBMCs came the material, which was cDNA or gDNA.

Source study methods: Nucleated cell number was recorded as an estimate derived from reference gene primer amplification. Here immunoSEQ multiplex PCR was the method, and the copy in TCRdb shows in-frame clones only, minus some. D and trimming were read from the DNA, whereas the V and J calls and clone size are those reported in that table. The data contain about 150,000 clones, 70% to 90% of them singletons. This receptor was identified in a woman aged 60-70 years with COVID-19, enrolled during active disease. The chain couples TRBV6-2 or TRBV6-3 to TRBJ1-5; TRBD1 matches at 7 bases. Sequences were obtained from peripheral blood. CDR3 bases: TGTGCCAGCAACCCGGGACAGTTTAGTAGCAATCAGCCCCAGCATTTT. It is translated as CASNPGQFSSNQPQHF.